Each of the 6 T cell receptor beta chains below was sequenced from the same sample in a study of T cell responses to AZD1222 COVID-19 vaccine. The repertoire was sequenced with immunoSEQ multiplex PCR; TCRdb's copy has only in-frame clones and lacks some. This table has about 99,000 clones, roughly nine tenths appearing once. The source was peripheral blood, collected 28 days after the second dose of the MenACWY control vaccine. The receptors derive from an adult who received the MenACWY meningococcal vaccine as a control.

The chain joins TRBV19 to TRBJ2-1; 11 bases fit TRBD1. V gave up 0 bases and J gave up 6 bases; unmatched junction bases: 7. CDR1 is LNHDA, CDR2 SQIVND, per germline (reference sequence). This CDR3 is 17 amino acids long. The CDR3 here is CASSIDPGQGVFNEQFF. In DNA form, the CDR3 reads TGTGCCAGTAGTATAGATCCGGGACAGGGGGTTTTCAATGAGCAGTTCTTC.

The CDR3 nucleotides read TGTGCCAGCAGTTCCGGACTAGCGGGGACGGTAGATACGCAGTATTTT. Translated: CASSSGLAGTVDTQYF. The gene calls are TRBV27 and TRBJ2-3; 12 nucleotides agree with TRBD2. CDR1 and CDR2 (germline): MNHEY, SMNVEV (reference sequence). This CDR3 is built from 16 residues. V was pared by 4 bases and J by 5 bases, with 7 bases of the junction left unmatched.

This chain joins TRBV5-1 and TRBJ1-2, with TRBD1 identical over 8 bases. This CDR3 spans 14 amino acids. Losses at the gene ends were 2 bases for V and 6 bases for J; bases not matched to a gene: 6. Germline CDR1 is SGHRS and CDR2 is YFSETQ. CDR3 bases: TGCGCCAGCAGCTTACTTCAGGGGGCCGATGGCTACACCTTC. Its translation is CASSLLQGADGYTF.

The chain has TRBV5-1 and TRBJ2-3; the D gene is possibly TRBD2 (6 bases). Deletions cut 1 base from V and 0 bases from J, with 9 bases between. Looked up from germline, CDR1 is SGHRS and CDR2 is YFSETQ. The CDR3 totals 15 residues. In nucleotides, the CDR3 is TGCGCCAGCAGCTTGTCGGGAGCTAGCACAGATACGCAGTATTTT. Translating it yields CASSLSGASTDTQYF.

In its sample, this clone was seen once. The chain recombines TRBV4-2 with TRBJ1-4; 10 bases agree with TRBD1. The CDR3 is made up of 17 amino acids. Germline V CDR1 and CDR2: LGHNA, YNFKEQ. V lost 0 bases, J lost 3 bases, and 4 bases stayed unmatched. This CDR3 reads CASSQEGTGASNEKLFF. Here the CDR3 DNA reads TGTGCCAGCAGCCAAGAAGGGACAGGGGCGTCTAATGAAAAACTGTTTTTT.

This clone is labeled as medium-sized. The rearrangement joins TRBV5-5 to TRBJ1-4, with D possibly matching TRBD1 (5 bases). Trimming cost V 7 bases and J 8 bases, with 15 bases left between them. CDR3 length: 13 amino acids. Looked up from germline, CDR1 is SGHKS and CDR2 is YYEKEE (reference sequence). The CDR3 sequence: CASARDVTEKLFF. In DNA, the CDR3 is TGTGCCAGCGCACGGGACGTGACAGAAAAACTGTTTTTT.